This TCR beta chain was retrieved from a study of blood T cell repertoires in COVID-19. Study at large: Samples representing acute and convalescent COVID-19 were sourced from the United States, Italy and Spain. The analysed material was cDNA or gDNA that came from T cells, B-cell-depleted T cells, or PBMCs.

This clone is a singleton in its sample. Other DNA sequences in this sample translate to the same CDR3. Original processing methods: Amplifying reference gene primers gave estimates of nucleated cell counts. Produced via immunoSEQ multiplex PCR; TCRdb's table is partial and in-frame only. That table is the source of V, J and clone size, and D and trimming were worked out from the DNA. The table lists 15,000 to 20,000 clones, 87% of them singletons. With 9 bases clipped from V and 4 bases from J, the junction kept 2 bases outside the gene matches. This CDR3 region has 12 residues. CDR1 and CDR2 from the germline V gene are LNHDA and SQIVND (reference sequence).

The TCR was taken from a human donor with active COVID-19. The donor label of this sample is uncertain. The chain joins TRBV19 to TRBJ1-1; TRBD1 matches at 10 bases. Source material: peripheral blood. The chain's CDR3 is CASRTGGTEAFF. The CDR3 nucleotides read TGTGCCAGCCGGACAGGGGGCACTGAAGCTTTCTTT.